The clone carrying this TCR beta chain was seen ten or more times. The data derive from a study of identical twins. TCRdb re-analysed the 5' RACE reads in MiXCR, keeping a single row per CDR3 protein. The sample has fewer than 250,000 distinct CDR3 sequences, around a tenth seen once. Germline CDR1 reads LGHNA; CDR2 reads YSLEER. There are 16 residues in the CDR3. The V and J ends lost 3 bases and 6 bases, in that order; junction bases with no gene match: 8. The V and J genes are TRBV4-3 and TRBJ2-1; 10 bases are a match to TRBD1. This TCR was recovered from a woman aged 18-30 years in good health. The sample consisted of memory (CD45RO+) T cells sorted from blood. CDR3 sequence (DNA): TGCGCCAGCAGCCACTCTAGGGGGACAGGGGCCAATGAGCAGTTCTTC. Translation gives CASSHSRGTGANEQFF.